These T cell receptor beta chains were read from a single sample in a study of blood T cell repertoires in COVID-19. Profiling relied on immunoSEQ multiplex PCR, and the TCRdb table lists in-frame clones only, not all of them. The table lists about 92,000 clones, around 82% of them singletons. The sequencing sample was made of peripheral blood. The receptors come from a man between 45 and 60 years old who had recovered from COVID-19. The CDR3 runs from the conserved cysteine through the conserved F or W. The D gene is left open where the match is weak. The listing skips clone size in some rows; elsewhere it reads once, few, many or a size class.

clone size: -; V gene: TRBV5-1; D gene: -; J gene: TRBJ2-3; CDR3 protein: CASSLEGGSTDTQYF; CDR3 DNA: TGCGCCAGCAGCTTGGAAGGGGGTAGCACAGATACGCAGTATTTT
clone size: once; V gene: TRBV6-5; D gene: -; J gene: TRBJ1-3; CDR3 protein: CASREHAAGNTIYF; CDR3 DNA: TGTGCCAGCCGCGAGCATGCGGCGGGAAACACCATATATTTT
clone size: -; V gene: TRBV28; D gene: -; J gene: TRBJ1-3; CDR3 protein: CASSSSAPQKNSGNTIYF; CDR3 DNA: TGTGCCAGCAGTTCTTCCGCGCCACAGAAGAACTCTGGAAACACCATATATTTT
clone size: -; V gene: TRBV6-5; D gene: -; J gene: TRBJ2-5; CDR3 protein: CASSYLGEPSGETQYF; CDR3 DNA: TGTGCCAGCAGTTACTTGGGAGAGCCCAGCGGGGAGACCCAGTACTTC
clone size: once; V gene: TRBV19; D gene: TRBD2; J gene: TRBJ2-3; CDR3 protein: CASSGGAGVADTQYF; CDR3 DNA: TGTGCCAGCAGTGGTGGAGCGGGAGTTGCAGATACGCAGTATTTT
clone size: -; V gene: TRBV7-2; D gene: -; J gene: TRBJ2-7; CDR3 protein: CASSQGLVFNEQYF; CDR3 DNA: TGTGCCAGCAGCCAGGGGTTAGTTTTCAACGAGCAGTACTTC
clone size: -; V gene: TRBV11-2; D gene: -; J gene: TRBJ1-1; CDR3 protein: CASSLRDTTHTEAFF; CDR3 DNA: TGTGCCAGCAGCTTACGGGACACAACGCACACTGAAGCTTTCTTT
clone size: -; V gene: TRBV7-6; D gene: -; J gene: TRBJ2-3; CDR3 protein: CASSLGAPSTDTQYF; CDR3 DNA: TGTGCCAGCAGCTTAGGGGCCCCAAGCACAGATACGCAGTATTTT
clone size: -; V gene: TRBV27; D gene: TRBD1; J gene: TRBJ2-1; CDR3 protein: CASSLGGTGKKSEQFF; CDR3 DNA: TGTGCCAGCAGTCTAGGGGGGACAGGGAAGAAAAGTGAGCAGTTCTTC
clone size: -; V gene: TRBV19; D gene: -; J gene: TRBJ1-2; CDR3 protein: CASSMDGQPNYGYTF; CDR3 DNA: TGTGCCAGTAGTATGGACGGACAACCGAACTATGGCTACACCTTC
clone size: -; V gene: TRBV12-3/TRBV12-4; D gene: -; J gene: TRBJ2-3; CDR3 protein: CASSRGLDTQYF; CDR3 DNA: TGTGCCAGCAGTCGCGGACTGGATACGCAGTATTTT
clone size: -; V gene: TRBV15; D gene: -; J gene: TRBJ1-3; CDR3 protein: CATSPRTDNSGNTIYF; CDR3 DNA: TGTGCCACCAGCCCGAGAACCGACAACTCTGGAAACACCATATATTTT
clone size: -; V gene: TRBV18; D gene: -; J gene: TRBJ2-4; CDR3 protein: CASSSGVAKNIQYF; CDR3 DNA: TGTGCCAGCTCTTCGGGGGTAGCCAAAAACATTCAGTACTTC
clone size: once; V gene: TRBV7-2; D gene: -; J gene: TRBJ2-3; CDR3 protein: CASSLDWPGDRADTQYF; CDR3 DNA: TGTGCCAGCAGCTTAGACTGGCCAGGGGATAGGGCAGATACGCAGTATTTT
clone size: few; V gene: TRBV27; D gene: TRBD2; J gene: TRBJ2-1; CDR3 protein: CASSLWSSGRREQFF; CDR3 DNA: TGTGCCAGCAGTTTATGGAGTAGCGGGAGACGGGAGCAGTTCTTC
clone size: -; V gene: TRBV11-1; D gene: TRBD1; J gene: TRBJ1-1; CDR3 protein: CASSQPDRGLNEAFF; CDR3 DNA: TGTGCCAGCAGCCAACCAGACAGGGGGCTGAATGAAGCTTTCTTT
clone size: -; V gene: TRBV18; D gene: TRBD1; J gene: TRBJ2-7; CDR3 protein: CASSAGQGAYEQYF; CDR3 DNA: TGTGCCAGCTCAGCGGGACAGGGGGCCTACGAGCAGTACTTC
clone size: -; V gene: TRBV10-2; D gene: -; J gene: TRBJ2-3; CDR3 protein: CASSGGGTDTQYF; CDR3 DNA: TGCGCCAGCAGTGGCGGAGGCACAGATACGCAGTATTTT
clone size: -; V gene: TRBV7-3; D gene: -; J gene: TRBJ2-1; CDR3 protein: CASSLQGGRGNEQFF; CDR3 DNA: TGTGCCAGCAGCTTACAGGGGGGCCGTGGCAATGAGCAGTTCTTC
clone size: -; V gene: TRBV6-5; D gene: TRBD1; J gene: TRBJ2-5; CDR3 protein: CASSRGQGRETQYF; CDR3 DNA: TGTGCCAGCAGTAGGGGGCAGGGTAGGGAGACCCAGTACTTC